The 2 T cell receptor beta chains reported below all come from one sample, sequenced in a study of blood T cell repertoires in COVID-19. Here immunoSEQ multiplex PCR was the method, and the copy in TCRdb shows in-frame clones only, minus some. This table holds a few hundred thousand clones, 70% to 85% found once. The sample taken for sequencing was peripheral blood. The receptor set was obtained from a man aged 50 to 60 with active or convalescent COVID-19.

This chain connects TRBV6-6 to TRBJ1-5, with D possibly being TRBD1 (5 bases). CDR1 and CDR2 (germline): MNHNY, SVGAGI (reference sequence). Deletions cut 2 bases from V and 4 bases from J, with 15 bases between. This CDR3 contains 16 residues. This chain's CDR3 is CASSYAAQVRNQPQHF. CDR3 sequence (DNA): TGTGCCAGCAGTTACGCAGCACAGGTCAGAAATCAGCCCCAGCATTTT.

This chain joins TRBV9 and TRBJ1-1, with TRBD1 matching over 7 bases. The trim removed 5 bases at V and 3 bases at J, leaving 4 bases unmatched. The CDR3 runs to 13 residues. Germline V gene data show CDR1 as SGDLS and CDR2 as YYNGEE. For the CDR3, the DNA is TGTGCCAGCAGAAGGGGGCTGGACACTGAAGCTTTCTTT. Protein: CASRRGLDTEAFF.